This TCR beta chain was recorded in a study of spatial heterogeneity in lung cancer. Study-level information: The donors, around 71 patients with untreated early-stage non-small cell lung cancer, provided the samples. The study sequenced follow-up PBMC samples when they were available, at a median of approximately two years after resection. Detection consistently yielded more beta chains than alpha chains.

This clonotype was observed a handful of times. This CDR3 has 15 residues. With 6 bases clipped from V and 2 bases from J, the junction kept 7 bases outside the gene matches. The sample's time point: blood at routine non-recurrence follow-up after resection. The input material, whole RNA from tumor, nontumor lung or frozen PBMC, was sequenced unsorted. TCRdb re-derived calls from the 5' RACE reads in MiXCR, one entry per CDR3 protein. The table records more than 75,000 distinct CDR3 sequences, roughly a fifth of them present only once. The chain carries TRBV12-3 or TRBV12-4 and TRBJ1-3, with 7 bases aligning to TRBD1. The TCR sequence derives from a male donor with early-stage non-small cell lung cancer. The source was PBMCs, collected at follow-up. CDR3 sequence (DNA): TGTGCCAGCAGCCTCACAGGGGTAACTGGAAACACCATATATTTT. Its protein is CASSLTGVTGNTIYF.